A selection of T cell receptor beta chains follows, all from one sample in a study of T cells in Graves' hyperthyroidism and ophthalmopathy. In TCRdb, the multiplex PCR reads were re-called with MiXCR into one record per CDR3 protein. This table holds 280,000 or so distinct CDR3 sequences, 25% found once. Material for sequencing was blood. The receptors were sampled from a middle-aged man with Graves' hyperthyroidism that later progressed to Graves' ophthalmopathy. CDR3s include the opening cysteine and the closing phenylalanine or tryptophan. D genes are given only for firm matches. The size entry is marked missing in some rows and otherwise reads once, few, many or a size class.

CDR3	DNA	D	size	V	J
CSARVDSGINEQFF	TGCAGTGCTAGAGTGGATAGCGGGATAAATGAGCAGTTCTTC	TRBD2	few	TRBV20-1	TRBJ2-1
CASSFRPSRYTGELFF	TGTGCCAGCAGTTTCCGTCCTAGTCGGTATACCGGGGAGCTGTTTTTT	-	many	TRBV28	TRBJ2-2
CASSSSGSYDEQYF	TGCGCCAGCAGCTCCAGCGGGAGTTACGACGAGCAGTACTTC	TRBD2	many	TRBV5-1	TRBJ2-7
CASSSDREFYGYTF	TGTGCCAGCAGCTCTGACAGGGAATTTTATGGCTACACCTTC	TRBD1	-	TRBV7-2	TRBJ1-2
CASSPGTGAYGYTF	TGTGCCAGCAGTCCAGGGACAGGCGCGTATGGCTACACCTTC	TRBD1	-	TRBV27	TRBJ1-2
CSAHATPGGATDTQYF	TGCAGCGCTCACGCGACCCCCGGCGGGGCCACAGATACGCAGTATTTT	-	many	TRBV29-1	TRBJ2-3
CATSPGQGFLEQYF	TGTGCCACCTCTCCGGGACAGGGGTTTCTCGAGCAGTACTTC	TRBD1	many	TRBV24-1	TRBJ2-7
CSVGKIGQGVAEAFF	TGCAGCGTTGGGAAAATAGGACAGGGCGTAGCTGAAGCTTTCTTT	TRBD1	many	TRBV29-1	TRBJ1-1
CASSYSREISYEQYF	TGTGCCAGCAGTTACTCAAGAGAGATCTCCTACGAGCAGTACTTC	-	-	TRBV6-2/TRBV6-3	TRBJ2-7
CASSPPGQGRGEQYF	TGTGCCAGCAGTCCCCCCGGACAGGGCCGGGGCGAGCAGTACTTC	TRBD1	many	TRBV28	TRBJ2-7
CASSFLAYEQYF	TGTGCCAGCAGCTTCCTAGCTTACGAGCAGTACTTC	-	many	TRBV13	TRBJ2-7
CASRTENTGELFF	TGTGCCAGCAGAACCGAGAACACCGGGGAGCTGTTTTTT	-	many	TRBV2	TRBJ2-2
CASSLGQGIRETQYF	TGCGCCAGCAGCTTGGGGCAGGGTATTAGAGAGACCCAGTACTTC	-	-	TRBV5-1	TRBJ2-5
CASSIVGQSSYEQYF	TGTGCCAGTAGTATAGTGGGACAGAGCTCCTACGAGCAGTACTTC	TRBD1	many	TRBV19	TRBJ2-7
CASSDLGGLYQETQYF	TGTGCCAGCAGCGACTTAGGGGGATTGTACCAAGAGACCCAGTACTTC	-	many	TRBV3-1	TRBJ2-5
CASSESGRNEQYF	TGCGCCAGCAGTGAGTCGGGGAGGAACGAGCAGTACTTC	-	-	TRBV10-1	TRBJ2-7
CASSLDRNEQYF	TGTGCCAGCAGCTTAGACCGGAACGAGCAGTACTTC	-	-	TRBV11-2	TRBJ2-7
CASSLASLGGYTF	TGTGCCAGCAGTTTAGCCTCGCTGGGCGGCTACACCTTC	-	many	TRBV12-3/TRBV12-4	TRBJ1-2
CASSPDGKSYEQYF	TGCGCCAGCAGCCCCGACGGGAAGTCCTACGAGCAGTACTTC	-	many	TRBV5-1	TRBJ2-7
CASSYSVVVLGTEAFF	TGTGCCAGCAGTTACTCGGTCGTAGTTCTGGGCACTGAAGCTTTCTTT	-	few	TRBV6-5	TRBJ1-1
CASSPASDHYEQYF	TGTGCCAGCAGTCCCGCTAGCGACCACTACGAGCAGTACTTC	-	many	TRBV6-2/TRBV6-3	TRBJ2-7
CASSLSTVNTEAFF	TGTGCCAGCAGTTTATCGACCGTGAACACTGAAGCTTTCTTT	-	-	TRBV27	TRBJ1-1
CASSTHRDQPQHF	TGTGCCAGCAGTACCCACAGGGATCAGCCCCAGCATTTT	-	many	TRBV12-3/TRBV12-4	TRBJ1-5
CASSGIDSRKAMGETQYF	TGTGCCAGCAGCGGAATCGACAGTAGGAAAGCTATGGGAGAGACCCAGTACTTC	-	few	TRBV5-6	TRBJ2-5
CSVIAASGRPYEQYF	TGCAGCGTAATTGCAGCTAGCGGGAGGCCCTACGAGCAGTACTTC	TRBD2	many	TRBV29-1	TRBJ2-7
CASSRREGPYEQYF	TGTGCCAGCAGTAGGCGGGAGGGCCCCTACGAGCAGTACTTC	TRBD2	many	TRBV6-2/TRBV6-3	TRBJ2-7
CASSFPFYRGDTGELFF	TGTGCCAGCAGCTTTCCATTTTACAGGGGGGACACCGGGGAGCTGTTTTTT	TRBD1	many	TRBV11-1	TRBJ2-2
CASSPGVDEAFF	TGTGCCAGTAGTCCCGGGGTCGACGAAGCTTTCTTT	-	many	TRBV19	TRBJ1-1
CASSQGLAESSYEQYF	TGCGCCAGCAGCCAAGGACTAGCGGAGAGCTCCTACGAGCAGTACTTC	TRBD2	many	TRBV4-1	TRBJ2-7
CSAREDRGYTEAFF	TGCAGTGCTAGAGAGGACAGGGGATACACTGAAGCTTTCTTT	TRBD1	-	TRBV20-1	TRBJ1-1
CASSLASNYGYTF	TGTGCCAGCAGCTTAGCTAGTAACTATGGCTACACCTTC	-	many	TRBV7-9	TRBJ1-2
CASSRLIEGTEAFF	TGCGCCAGCAGCCGGTTAATCGAGGGGACTGAAGCTTTCTTT	-	many	TRBV5-1	TRBJ1-1
CASSFPSGGPANTGELFF	TGTGCCAGCAGCTTTCCCTCGGGCGGGCCCGCGAACACCGGGGAGCTGTTTTTT	-	many	TRBV7-8	TRBJ2-2
CASTSESSGNTIYF	TGTGCCAGTACCTCAGAGAGCTCTGGAAACACCATATATTTT	-	many	TRBV19	TRBJ1-3
CASRPPISSYEQYF	TGTGCCAGCAGACCTCCCATTAGCTCCTACGAGCAGTACTTC	-	many	TRBV6-2/TRBV6-3	TRBJ2-7
CASSLGGLSSYEQYF	TGTGCCAGCAGCTTAGGCGGATTGAGCTCCTACGAGCAGTACTTC	-	many	TRBV7-9	TRBJ2-7
CSASSTHHEQYF	TGCAGTGCTAGTTCGACTCACCACGAGCAGTACTTC	-	many	TRBV20-1	TRBJ2-7
CASKRHLNTEAFF	TGTGCCAGCAAGAGACACTTGAACACTGAAGCTTTCTTT	-	many	TRBV11-3	TRBJ1-1
CASSYRQRSSGNTIYF	TGTGCCAGCAGTTACCGCCAGAGGAGTTCTGGAAACACCATATATTTT	-	-	TRBV12-3/TRBV12-4	TRBJ1-3
CSARVPFGQGKKTQYF	TGCAGTGCTAGAGTTCCATTTGGGCAGGGGAAAAAGACCCAGTACTTC	-	many	TRBV20-1	TRBJ2-5